The subject of this entry is one TCR beta chain. Its matching antigen is unknown. The data were taken from a study of CD8+CD57+ T cells in acquired aplastic anemia. About the research overall: The mean DNA yield obtained from sorted CD4+ and CD8+ cells came to 3 to 4 ug.

Patients picked for sequencing had shown CD8+CD57+ cell expansion detected by flow cytometry. Patients, without exception, had severe acquired aplastic anemia. Study results and caveats: Significant differences in CD8+ Simpson's diversity were not observed between patients and controls. It was found that fewer than 35 CD8+ CDR3 sequences were shared between patients and controls.

CDR3 and TCR beta VDJ profiling relied on genomic DNA as the template. From the reads, TCRdb called clonotypes with MiXCR, one entry per CDR3 protein. The table lists 220,000 or so distinct CDR3 sequences, 50% to 70% of them singletons. The sample comprised sorted CD4+, CD8+, or CD8+CD57+ T cells (not recorded which) from PBMCs. The sequence came from a human donor with aplastic anemia.

The CDR3: CASSVSGGTTDTQYF. The CDR3 region has the DNA TGTGCCAGCAGCGTTAGCGGGGGGACCACAGATACGCAGTATTTT. This chain uses TRBV9 with TRBJ2-3; 10 positions agree with TRBD2. CDR1 is SGDLS, CDR2 YYNGEE, per germline. V lost 2 bases to trimming and J lost 2 bases; unmatched junction nucleotides: 2. This CDR3 has 15 amino acids. Combining the CDR3 with reference TRBV9 and TRBJ2-3 gives the whole variable domain DSGVTQTPKHLITATGQRVTLRCSPRSGDLSVYWYQQSLDQGLQFLIQYYNGEERAKGNILERFSAQQFPDLHSELNLSSLELGDSALYFCASSVSGGTTDTQYFGPGTRLTVL.